This TCR beta chain was identified in a study of T cell responses to AZD1222 COVID-19 vaccine. Comment on this clone: Antigen: not known.

The data were produced by immunoSEQ multiplex PCR, yet TCRdb's version contains in-frame clones alone and is incomplete. This sample carries tens of thousands of clones, around 90% of them seen once, and the ten largest clones take less than 2.5%. Overall study findings and caveats: Reports indicate that nearly half of spike-specific TCRs are directed at unmutated variant regions. An increase in Spike-specific TCR breadth and depth was observed after two AZD1222 doses.

CDR3 length equals 14 residues. Per the germline V gene, CDR1 is KGHSH and CDR2 is LQKENI. Trimming stripped 2 bases from V and 5 bases from J, with 13 bases between. The chain has TRBV18 and TRBJ2-7; no clear D gene. Material: peripheral blood, obtained on day 0 of AZD1222 vaccination. This TCR derives from an adult in good health. The CDR3 sequence: CASSPVWGSDEQYF. The CDR3 DNA is TGTGCCAGCTCACCAGTATGGGGAAGTGACGAGCAGTACTTC.